This T cell receptor (beta chain) was retrieved from a study of post-analysis software for immune sequencing data. Notes on the study in general: Roughly 5 TRBV segments (TRBV5-6, TRBV5-1 and TRBV20-1 among them) occurred more frequently in patients than in controls. Multiple sclerosis patients had significantly lower normalized Chao1 diversity than controls.

Unique molecular identifiers were carried by the TCR beta cDNA libraries. TCRdb fed the PCR reads into MiXCR, producing one record per CDR3 protein. The sample records some 700,000 distinct CDR3 sequences, approximately 60% being singletons. As to this clonotype: The antigen is unknown.

Germline lookup yields CDR1 DFQATT and CDR2 SNEGSKA (reference sequence). This CDR3 has 13 residues. V was cut by 2 bases and J by 7 bases, with 12 bases left in between. This TCR was recovered from a girl aged 2-10 years with multiple sclerosis. Source material: blood. The V gene is TRBV20-1, the J gene TRBJ2-1; the D gene is possibly TRBD2 (6 bases). CDR3 loop: CSARKRVLNEQFF. The CDR3 DNA is TGCAGTGCTAGAAAGCGGGTCTTGAATGAGCAGTTCTTC.